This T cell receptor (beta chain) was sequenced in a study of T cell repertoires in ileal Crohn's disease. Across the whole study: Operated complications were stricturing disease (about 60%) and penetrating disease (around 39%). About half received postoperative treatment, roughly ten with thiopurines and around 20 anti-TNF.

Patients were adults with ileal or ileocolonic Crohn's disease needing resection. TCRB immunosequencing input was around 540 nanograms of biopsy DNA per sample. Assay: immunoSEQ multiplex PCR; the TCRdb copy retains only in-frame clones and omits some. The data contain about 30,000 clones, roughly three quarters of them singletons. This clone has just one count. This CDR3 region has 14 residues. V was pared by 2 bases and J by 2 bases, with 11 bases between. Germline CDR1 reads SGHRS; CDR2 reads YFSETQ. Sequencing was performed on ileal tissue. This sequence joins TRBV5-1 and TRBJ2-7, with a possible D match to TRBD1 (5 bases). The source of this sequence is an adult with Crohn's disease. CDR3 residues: CASSFGRQTYEQYF. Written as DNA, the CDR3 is TGCGCCAGCAGCTTTGGACGACAGACCTACGAGCAGTACTTC.